These 27 T cell receptor beta chains share one sample of origin, sequenced in a study of beta chain features in type 1 diabetes. The entirety of the isolated RNA underwent reverse transcription, so expressed TCRB transcripts were sequenced. Clones were read by immunoSEQ multiplex PCR, and TCRdb kept only the in-frame ones, dropping some. Among over 500,000 clones listed, around a sixth were seen once. The sample was naive CD4+ T cells from blood. The origin of the receptors is a man between 18 and 29 years old in good health.

The chain combines TRBV7-2 with TRBJ2-5; 7 nucleotides match TRBD2. Losses at the gene ends were 10 bases for V and 5 bases for J; bases not matched to a gene: 10. From germline, CDR1 is SGHTA and CDR2 FQGNSA. The CDR3 loop spans 13 amino acids. DNA for the CDR3: TGTGCCACCGCGGGCGGGAGAGTGGAGACCCAGTACTTC. As protein: CATAGGRVETQYF.

The chain combines TRBV30 with TRBJ2-2, with 9 nucleotides matching TRBD2. The V segment lost 3 bases and the J segment 2 bases; nucleotides outside the gene matches: 7. The CDR3 consists of 16 residues. Germline V gene lookup returns CDR1 GTSNPN and CDR2 SVGIG (reference sequence). Here the CDR3 reads CAWRRSGGRNTGELFF. CDR3 in DNA: TGTGCCTGGAGGCGAAGCGGGGGGCGTAACACCGGGGAGCTGTTTTTT.

The chain combines TRBV27 with TRBJ1-3; 8 nucleotides line up with TRBD1. In germline, CDR1 is MNHEY, CDR2 SMNVEV (reference sequence). With 1 base clipped from V and 4 bases from J, the junction kept 3 bases outside the gene matches. The CDR3 covers 15 residues. CDR3 DNA: TGTGCCAGCAGTTTATTCAGGGGGCAAGGAAACACCATATATTTT. This encodes CASSLFRGQGNTIYF.

This clone was picked up a small number of times. This rearrangement joins TRBV23-1 to TRBJ2-7; 9 bases match TRBD1. TRBV23-1 is placed among ORFs of uncertain function. The junction had 7 bases not matched to a gene; V was cut back by 0 bases and J by 4 bases. The CDR3 loop spans 16 amino acids. CDR3 coding DNA: TGCGCCAGCAGTCAATCCGCCGGGACAGGGCGGTACGAGCAGTACTTC. The encoded protein is CASSQSAGTGRYEQYF.

The chain has TRBV9 and TRBJ1-6; D is unclear. Germline V gives CDR1 SGDLS, CDR2 YYNGEE. Deletions cut 0 bases from V and 6 bases from J, with 4 bases between. The CDR3 length is 13 residues. The CDR3 region has the DNA TGTGCCAGCAGCGTAGAGGTTAATTCACCCCTCCACTTT. Encoded protein: CASSVEVNSPLHF.

As concerns this clone: The germline gene is not matched at one end of the junction; a read error may be the cause. The J gene is TRBJ2-1, the V gene TRBV5-4; 11 bases match TRBD2. This CDR3 has 15 amino acids. Germline CDR1 SGHNT, CDR2 YYREEE (reference sequence). The DNA of the CDR3 is TGTGCCAGCAGCCAGGGACTAGCGGATTACAGTGAGCAGTTCTTC. Translated, it gives CASSQGLADYSEQFF.

This clone showed up just a few times. This chain joins TRBV4-2 and TRBJ1-5; maybe TRBD1 (6 bases). Germline loops: CDR1 LGHNA, CDR2 YNFKEQ. There are 15 residues in the CDR3. V dropped 1 base and J dropped 5 bases, with 12 bases sitting between them. The CDR3 protein is CASSQAQGLDQPQHF. The CDR3 region has the DNA TGTGCCAGCAGCCAAGCGCAGGGGCTCGATCAGCCCCAGCATTTT.

This clone has a handful of counts. The chain has TRBV9 and TRBJ2-1; D perhaps matches TRBD2 (6 bases). Deletions cut 0 bases from V and 7 bases from J, with 14 bases between. CDR3 length: 15 residues. The germline V gene encodes CDR1 SGDLS and CDR2 YYNGEE. The CDR3 is CASSVVGGIWNEQFF. The CDR3 nucleotides are TGTGCCAGCAGCGTAGTAGGCGGGATATGGAATGAGCAGTTCTTC.

V gene TRBV7-2 combines with J gene TRBJ1-1; D unresolved. Between the trimmed V and J ends, which lost 1 base and 4 bases, there was a span of 7 bases. Germline-derived CDR1 and CDR2 are SGHTA and FQGNSA. There are 13 residues in the CDR3. The CDR3 DNA sequence: TGTGCCAGCAGCTTAGAAGTAAGCACTGAAGCTTTCTTT. Protein: CASSLEVSTEAFF.

This clone appeared a few times. This chain uses TRBV4-2 with TRBJ2-2; 10 nucleotides match TRBD2. V lost 1 base, J lost 1 base, and 12 bases stayed unmatched. CDR1 LGHNA and CDR2 YNFKEQ come from the germline V gene. The CDR3 loop spans 20 amino acids. This CDR3 reads CASSQAAGLAGVQNTGELFF. The CDR3 DNA reads TGTGCCAGCAGCCAAGCCGCGGGGCTAGCGGGGGTACAGAACACCGGGGAGCTGTTTTTT.

This clone occurred a few times. The chain carries TRBV4-3 and TRBJ1-1; 11 bases fit TRBD1. CDR3 length: 18 residues. CDR1 and CDR2 from the germline V gene are LGHNA and YSLEER. J gave up 4 bases and V 0 bases, and 10 bases lay outside the gene matches. In DNA form, the CDR3 reads TGCGCCAGCAGCCAAGAATGGACAGGGGGCCCATATGTCACTGAAGCTTTCTTT. Its protein product is CASSQEWTGGPYVTEAFF.

This CDR3 is CASSQGLARIETQYF. The DNA of the CDR3 is TGCGCCAGCAGCCAGGGACTAGCGAGAATTGAGACCCAGTACTTC. The chain carries TRBV5-1 and TRBJ2-5; TRBD2 matches 10 bases. The CDR3 has 15 residues. Trimming removed 4 bases from V and 5 bases from J; junction bases left unmatched: 8. From germline, CDR1 is SGHRS and CDR2 YFSETQ. Variable domain in full (rest from reference TRBV5-1 and TRBJ2-5): KAGVTQTPRYLIKTRGQQVTLSCSPISGHRSVSWYQQTPGQGLQFLFEYFSETQRNKGNFPGRFSGRQFSNSRSEMNVSTLELGDSALYLCASSQGLARIETQYFGPGTRLLVL.

The V and J genes are TRBV4-1 and TRBJ2-7; 10 bases match TRBD1. From germline, CDR1 is MGHRA and CDR2 YSYEKL. Trimming took 3 bases from V and 2 from J; bases not matched to a gene: 4. There are 15 residues in the CDR3. CDR3: CASSHAGTGAYEQYF. The DNA of the CDR3 is TGCGCCAGCAGCCACGCCGGGACAGGGGCCTACGAGCAGTACTTC.

This clone was counted between two and nine times. The chain combines TRBV2 with TRBJ2-7; 7 bases are shared with TRBD1. V lost 2 bases, J lost 8 bases, and 0 bases stayed unmatched. Germline loops: CDR1 SNHLY, CDR2 FYNNEI. CDR3 length: 11 amino acids. CDR3 nucleotide sequence: TGTGCCAGCAGTGAAAGGGGGCAGCAGTACTTC. Protein product: CASSERGQQYF.

V gene TRBV19 combines with J gene TRBJ1-1, with D maybe TRBD1 (5 bases). CDR1 and CDR2 from the germline V gene are LNHDA and SQIVND (reference sequence). CDR3 length equals 13 residues. Between the trimmed V and J ends, which lost 11 bases and 0 bases, there was a span of 13 bases. CDR3 in DNA: TGTGCCTCAAAGAGGGGTCTGAACACTGAAGCTTTCTTT. Translating it yields CASKRGLNTEAFF.

A few counts support this clone. This chain links TRBV7-3 with TRBJ2-2; TRBD2 might be the D (5 bases). V was pared by 11 bases and J by 1 base, with 8 bases between. From germline, CDR1 is SGHTA and CDR2 FQGTGA. The CDR3 is 12 amino acids. The chain's CDR3 is CAAGENTGELFF. The CDR3 DNA is TGTGCCGCCGGGGAGAACACCGGGGAGCTGTTTTTT.

The chain couples TRBV14 to TRBJ1-4; D call uncertain. The V gene lost 2 bases and the J gene lost 5 bases, with 6 bases spanning the gap. There are 13 residues in the CDR3. CDR1 is SGHDN and CDR2 is FVKESK in the germline V gene. CDR3 protein: CASSQIGNEKLFF. As DNA, the CDR3 is TGTGCCAGCAGCCAAATAGGCAATGAAAAACTGTTTTTT.

This clone was seen more than once but under ten times. CDR3 protein: CASSTLGGQGTNEKLFF. DNA for the CDR3: TGTGCCAGCAGCACCCTAGGAGGACAGGGGACTAATGAAAAACTGTTTTTT. This chain uses TRBV11-2 with TRBJ1-4; TRBD1 matches 9 bases. The CDR3 length is 17 residues. V dropped 5 bases and J dropped 2; count of bases not matched to a gene: 9. Germline V gene data show CDR1 as SGHAT and CDR2 as FQNNGV.

In its sample, this clone was seen a few times. The CDR3 region has the DNA TGTGCCAGCAGCGTAGTGCCCAGACAGGGACAAGAGACCCAGTACTTC. Its translation: CASSVVPRQGQETQYF. The chain links TRBV9 to TRBJ2-5; 7 bases match TRBD1. The CDR3 spans 16 residues. V shed 0 bases and J 2 bases; nucleotides not matched to a gene: 7. Germline CDR1 reads SGDLS; CDR2 reads YYNGEE.

The chain employs TRBV7-2 and TRBJ2-1; TRBD2 might be the D (6 bases). CDR1 and CDR2 (germline): SGHTA, FQGNSA. CDR3 size: 15 residues. V lost 1 base and J 7 bases, leaving 14 bases between the germline ends. The CDR3 DNA sequence: TGTGCCAGCAGCTTAGTGCGGGGATTGGGTAATGAGCAGTTCTTC. Its protein product is CASSLVRGLGNEQFF.

The chain has TRBV18 and TRBJ2-2, with TRBD1 as a possible D gene (6 bases). The CDR3 covers 16 residues. The ends were cut back, 3 bases at V and 0 bases at J, with 11 bases in the middle. Germline CDR1 and CDR2: KGHSH and LQKENI. The CDR3 is CASSPRQAPNTGELFF. DNA for the CDR3: TGTGCCAGCTCACCGAGACAGGCTCCGAACACCGGGGAGCTGTTTTTT.

The gene calls are TRBV28 and TRBJ2-2; D is ambiguous. The germline V gene encodes CDR1 MDHEN and CDR2 SYDVKM. The CDR3 length is 14 residues. V was cut by 7 bases and J by 2 bases, with 11 bases left in between. The DNA of the CDR3 is TGTGCCAGCAACCGAAAATTTAACACCGGGGAGCTGTTTTTT. Amino acids: CASNRKFNTGELFF.

The chain carries TRBV19 and TRBJ1-2, with 7 bases aligning to TRBD1. J was trimmed by 4 bases and V by 7 bases; bases with no gene match: 6. This CDR3 contains 13 residues. The V gene's germline CDR1 is LNHDA and CDR2 SQIVND (reference sequence). The CDR3: CASTTGQLYGYTF. The DNA of the CDR3 is TGTGCCAGTACCACGGGACAGCTCTATGGCTACACCTTC.

The chain recombines TRBV18 with TRBJ1-1, with D uncertain. CDR3 size: 15 residues. The V gene lost 6 bases and the J gene lost 1 base, with 15 bases spanning the gap. Germline CDR1 and CDR2: KGHSH and LQKENI. This CDR3 is CASSLSSRPNTEAFF. The CDR3 DNA sequence: TGTGCCAGCTCGCTATCTTCCAGACCGAACACTGAAGCTTTCTTT.

This clone was seen a few times. V gene TRBV7-4 combines with J gene TRBJ1-3; no definite D call. The CDR3 runs 16 residues. Germline CDR1 is SGHVT and CDR2 is SQSDAQ. Trimming removed 4 bases at V and 13 bases at J, with 26 bases between. CDR3 in DNA: TGTGCCAGCAGCTCCCCCAGCGGCGGTCCCAGCGAGCCTATATATTTT. Translation: CASSSPSGGPSEPIYF.

The chain uses TRBV5-5 and TRBJ2-4; tentative D call: TRBD2 (6 bases). The CDR3 length is 14 residues. CDR1 is SGHKS, CDR2 YYEKEE, per germline (reference sequence). Trimming cost V 2 bases and J 2 bases, with 8 bases left between them. This CDR3 is CASSFGDSKNIQYF. CDR3 bases: TGTGCCAGCAGCTTTGGGGACTCCAAAAACATTCAGTACTTC. Looking up the rest from reference TRBV5-5 and TRBJ2-4 gives the full variable domain: DAGVTQSPTHLIKTRGQQVTLRCSPISGHKSVSWYQQVLGQGPQFIFQYYEKEERGRGNFPDRFSARQFPNYSSELNVNALLLGDSALYLCASSFGDSKNIQYFGAGTRLSVL.

This clone was seen only a few times. The chain recombines TRBV5-1 with TRBJ2-5, with D hard to call. V was trimmed by 7 bases and J by 0 bases, leaving 7 bases between them. Per the germline V gene, CDR1 is SGHRS and CDR2 is YFSETQ. The CDR3 has 12 amino acids. Here the CDR3 DNA reads TGCGCCAGCCCCCTGGACCAAGAGACCCAGTACTTC. Amino acid sequence: CASPLDQETQYF.